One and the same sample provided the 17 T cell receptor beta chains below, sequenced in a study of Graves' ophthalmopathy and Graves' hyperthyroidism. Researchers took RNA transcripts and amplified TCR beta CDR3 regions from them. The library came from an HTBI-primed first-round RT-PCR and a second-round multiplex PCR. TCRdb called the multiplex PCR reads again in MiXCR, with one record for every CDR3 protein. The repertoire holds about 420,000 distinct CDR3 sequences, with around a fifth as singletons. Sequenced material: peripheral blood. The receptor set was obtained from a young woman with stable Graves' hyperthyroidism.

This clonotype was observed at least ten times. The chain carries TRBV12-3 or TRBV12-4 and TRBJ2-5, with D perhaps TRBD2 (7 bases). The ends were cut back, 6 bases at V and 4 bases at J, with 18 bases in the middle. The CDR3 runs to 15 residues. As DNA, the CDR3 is TGTGCCAGCAGCCAAGCGGGGACACATTTAGAGACCCAGTACTTC. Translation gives CASSQAGTHLETQYF.

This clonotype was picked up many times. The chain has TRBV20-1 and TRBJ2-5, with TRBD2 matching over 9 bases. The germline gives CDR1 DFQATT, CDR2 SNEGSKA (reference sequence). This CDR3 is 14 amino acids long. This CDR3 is CSLPGREGQETQYF. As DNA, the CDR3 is TGCAGCCTCCCAGGGCGGGAGGGCCAAGAGACCCAGTACTTC.

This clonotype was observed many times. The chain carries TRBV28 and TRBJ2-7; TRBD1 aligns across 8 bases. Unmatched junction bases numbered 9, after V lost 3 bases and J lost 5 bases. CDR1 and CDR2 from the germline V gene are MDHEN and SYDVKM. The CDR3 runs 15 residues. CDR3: CASSLRGRGPNEQYF. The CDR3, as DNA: TGTGCCAGCAGTTTGCGGGGCAGGGGGCCAAACGAGCAGTACTTC.

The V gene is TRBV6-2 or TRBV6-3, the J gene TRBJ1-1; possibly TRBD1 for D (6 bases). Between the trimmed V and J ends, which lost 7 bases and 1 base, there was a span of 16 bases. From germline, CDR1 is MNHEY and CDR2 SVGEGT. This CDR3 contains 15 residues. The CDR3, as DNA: TGTGCCAGCAACGTCGGGGGGCCGGGGAACACTGAAGCTTTCTTT. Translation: CASNVGGPGNTEAFF.

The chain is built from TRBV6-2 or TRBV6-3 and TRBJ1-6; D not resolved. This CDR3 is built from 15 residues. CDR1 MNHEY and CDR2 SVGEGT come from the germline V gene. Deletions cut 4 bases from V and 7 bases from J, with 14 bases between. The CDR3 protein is CASSLEGPKNSPLHF. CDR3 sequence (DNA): TGTGCCAGCAGTTTAGAGGGCCCAAAAAATTCACCCCTCCACTTT.

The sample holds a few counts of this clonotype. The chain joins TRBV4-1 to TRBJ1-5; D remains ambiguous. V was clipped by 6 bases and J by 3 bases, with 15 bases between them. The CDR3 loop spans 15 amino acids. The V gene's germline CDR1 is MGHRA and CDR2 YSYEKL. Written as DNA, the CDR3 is TGCGCCAGCAGTCCAGGACGCCTAGACAATCAGCCCCAGCATTTT. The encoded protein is CASSPGRLDNQPQHF.

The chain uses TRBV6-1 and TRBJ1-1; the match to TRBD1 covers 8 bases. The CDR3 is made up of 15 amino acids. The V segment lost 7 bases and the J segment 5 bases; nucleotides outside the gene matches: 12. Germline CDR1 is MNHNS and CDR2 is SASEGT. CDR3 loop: CASTRRGQDWTEAFF. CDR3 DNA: TGTGCCAGCACCCGGCGGGGACAGGATTGGACTGAAGCTTTCTTT.

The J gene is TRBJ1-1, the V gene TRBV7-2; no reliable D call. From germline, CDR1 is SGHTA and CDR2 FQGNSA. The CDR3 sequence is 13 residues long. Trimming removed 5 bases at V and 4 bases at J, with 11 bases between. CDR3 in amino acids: CASSPDATTEAFF. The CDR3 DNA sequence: TGTGCCAGCAGCCCGGACGCTACCACTGAAGCTTTCTTT.

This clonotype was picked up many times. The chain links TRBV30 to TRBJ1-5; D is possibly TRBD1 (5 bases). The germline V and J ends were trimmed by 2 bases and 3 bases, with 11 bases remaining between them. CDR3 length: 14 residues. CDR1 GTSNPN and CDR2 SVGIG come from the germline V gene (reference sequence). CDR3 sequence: CAWSRGTANQPQHF. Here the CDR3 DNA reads TGTGCCTGGAGTCGCGGGACGGCCAATCAGCCCCAGCATTTT.

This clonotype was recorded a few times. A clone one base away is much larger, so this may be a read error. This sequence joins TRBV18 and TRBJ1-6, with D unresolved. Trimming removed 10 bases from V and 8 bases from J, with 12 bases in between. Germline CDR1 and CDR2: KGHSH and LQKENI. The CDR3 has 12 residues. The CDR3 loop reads CANSPGDSPLHF. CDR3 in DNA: TGTGCCAACTCCCCTGGCGATTCACCCCTCCACTTT.

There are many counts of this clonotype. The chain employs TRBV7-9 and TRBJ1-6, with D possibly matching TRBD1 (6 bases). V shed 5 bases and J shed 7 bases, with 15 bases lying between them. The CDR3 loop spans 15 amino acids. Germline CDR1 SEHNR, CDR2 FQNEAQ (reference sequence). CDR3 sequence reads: CASSTMGAKNSPLHF. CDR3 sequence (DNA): TGTGCCAGCAGCACTATGGGGGCTAAGAATTCACCCCTCCACTTT. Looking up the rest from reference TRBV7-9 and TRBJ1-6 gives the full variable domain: DTGVSQNPRHKITKRGQNVTFRCDPISEHNRLYWYRQTLGQGPEFLTYFQNEAQLEKSRLLSDRFSAERPKGSFSTLEIQRTEQGDSAMYLCASSTMGAKNSPLHFGNGTRLTVT.

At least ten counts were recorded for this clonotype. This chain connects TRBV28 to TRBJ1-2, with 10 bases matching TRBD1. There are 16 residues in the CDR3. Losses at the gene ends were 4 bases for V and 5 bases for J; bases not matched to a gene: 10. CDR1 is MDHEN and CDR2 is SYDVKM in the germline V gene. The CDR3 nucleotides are TGTGCCAGCAGTTCCTGGACGGGACAGGGGAATTATGGCTACACCTTC. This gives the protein CASSSWTGQGNYGYTF.

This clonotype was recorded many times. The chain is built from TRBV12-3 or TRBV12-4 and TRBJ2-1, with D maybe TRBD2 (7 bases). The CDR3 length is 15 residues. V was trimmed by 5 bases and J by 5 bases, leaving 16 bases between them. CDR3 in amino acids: CASSPAGGPHNEQFF. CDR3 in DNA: TGTGCCAGCAGTCCGGCCGGGGGGCCTCACAATGAGCAGTTCTTC.

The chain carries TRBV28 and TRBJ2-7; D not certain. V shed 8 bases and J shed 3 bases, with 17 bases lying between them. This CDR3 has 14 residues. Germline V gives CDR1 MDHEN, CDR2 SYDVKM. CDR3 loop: CASLGRPKYYEQYF. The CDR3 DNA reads TGTGCCAGCCTCGGACGGCCAAAGTACTACGAGCAGTACTTC.

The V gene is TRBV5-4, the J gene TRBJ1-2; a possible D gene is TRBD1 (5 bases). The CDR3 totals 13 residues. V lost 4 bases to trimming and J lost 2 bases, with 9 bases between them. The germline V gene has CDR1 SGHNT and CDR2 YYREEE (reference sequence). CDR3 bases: TGTGCCAGCAGCACGGGACTGAACTATGGCTACACCTTC. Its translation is CASSTGLNYGYTF. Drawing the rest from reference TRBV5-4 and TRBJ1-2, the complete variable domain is ETGVTQSPTHLIKTRGQQVTLRCSSQSGHNTVSWYQQALGQGPQFIFQYYREEENGRGNFPPRFSGLQFPNYSSELNVNALELDDSALYLCASSTGLNYGYTFGSGTRLTVV.

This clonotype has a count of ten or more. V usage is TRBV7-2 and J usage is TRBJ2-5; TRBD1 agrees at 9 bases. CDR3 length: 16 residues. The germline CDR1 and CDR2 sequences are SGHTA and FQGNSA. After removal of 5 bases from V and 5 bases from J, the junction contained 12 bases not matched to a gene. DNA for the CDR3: TGTGCCAGCAGCCCAACCATGGGACAGGGAGGGGAGACCCAGTACTTC. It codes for CASSPTMGQGGETQYF.

The CDR3: CASSYPTGRPGYTF. CDR3 DNA: TGTGCCAGCAGTTACCCCACAGGGCGTCCGGGCTACACCTTC. This sequence joins TRBV28 and TRBJ1-2, with D tentatively TRBD1 (6 bases). The V gene lost 4 bases and the J gene lost 8 bases, with 17 bases spanning the gap. Germline V gene data show CDR1 as MDHEN and CDR2 as SYDVKM. This CDR3 comprises 14 residues.